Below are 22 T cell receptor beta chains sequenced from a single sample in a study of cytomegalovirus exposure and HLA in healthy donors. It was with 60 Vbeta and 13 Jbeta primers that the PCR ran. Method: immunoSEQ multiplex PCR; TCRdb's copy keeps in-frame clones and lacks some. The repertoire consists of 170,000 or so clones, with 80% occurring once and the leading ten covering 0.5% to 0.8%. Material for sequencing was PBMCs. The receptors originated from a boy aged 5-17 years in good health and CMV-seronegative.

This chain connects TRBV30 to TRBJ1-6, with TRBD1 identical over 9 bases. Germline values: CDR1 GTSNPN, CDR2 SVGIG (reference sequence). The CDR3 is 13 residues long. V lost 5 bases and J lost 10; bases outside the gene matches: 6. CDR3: CAWGGQGRSPLHF. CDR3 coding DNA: TGTGCCTGGGGTGGACAGGGGCGGTCACCCCTCCACTTT. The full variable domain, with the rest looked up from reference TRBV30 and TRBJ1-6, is SQTIHQWPATLVQPVGSPLSLECTVEGTSNPNLYWYRQAAGRGLQLLFYSVGIGQISSEVPQNLSASRPQDRQFILSSKKLLLSDSGFYLCAWGGQGRSPLHFGNGTRLTVT.

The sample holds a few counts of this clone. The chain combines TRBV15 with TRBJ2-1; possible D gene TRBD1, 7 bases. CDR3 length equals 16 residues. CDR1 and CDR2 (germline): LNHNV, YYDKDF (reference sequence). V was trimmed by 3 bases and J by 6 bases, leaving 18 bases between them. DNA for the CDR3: TGTGCCACCAGCAGTTTGGAGGGGGCAGGACTCAATGAGCAGTTCTTC. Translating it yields CATSSLEGAGLNEQFF.

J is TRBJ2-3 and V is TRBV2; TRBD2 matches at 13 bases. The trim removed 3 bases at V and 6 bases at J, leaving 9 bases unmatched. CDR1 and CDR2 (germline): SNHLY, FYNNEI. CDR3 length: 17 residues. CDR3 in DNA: TGTGCCAGCAGTGAGTCGAGGACTAGCGGGAGTTGGGATACGCAGTATTTT. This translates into CASSESRTSGSWDTQYF.

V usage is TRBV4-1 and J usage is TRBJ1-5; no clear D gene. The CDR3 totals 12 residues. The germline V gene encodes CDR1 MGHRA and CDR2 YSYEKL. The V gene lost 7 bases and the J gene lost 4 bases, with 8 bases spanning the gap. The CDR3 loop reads CASKSGNQPQHF. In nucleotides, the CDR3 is TGCGCCAGCAAGTCCGGGAATCAGCCCCAGCATTTT.

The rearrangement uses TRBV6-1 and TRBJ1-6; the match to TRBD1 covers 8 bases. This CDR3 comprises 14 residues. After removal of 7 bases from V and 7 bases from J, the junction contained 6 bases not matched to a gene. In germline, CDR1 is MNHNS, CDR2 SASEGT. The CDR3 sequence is CASIIRGRNSPLHF. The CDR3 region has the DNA TGTGCCAGCATTATCAGGGGGCGGAATTCACCCCTCCACTTT.

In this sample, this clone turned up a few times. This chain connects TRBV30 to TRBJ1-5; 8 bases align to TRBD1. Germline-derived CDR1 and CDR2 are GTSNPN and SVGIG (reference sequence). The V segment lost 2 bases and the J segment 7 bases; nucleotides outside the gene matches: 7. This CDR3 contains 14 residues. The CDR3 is CAWSPTGEGQPQHF. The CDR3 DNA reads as TGTGCCTGGAGTCCGACAGGGGAAGGGCAGCCCCAGCATTTT.

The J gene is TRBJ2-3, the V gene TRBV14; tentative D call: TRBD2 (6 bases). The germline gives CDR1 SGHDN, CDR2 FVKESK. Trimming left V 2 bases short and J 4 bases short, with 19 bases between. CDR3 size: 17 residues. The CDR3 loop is CASSQREWRGWSDTQYF. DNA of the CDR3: TGTGCCAGCAGCCAAAGGGAGTGGAGGGGATGGTCAGATACGCAGTATTTT.

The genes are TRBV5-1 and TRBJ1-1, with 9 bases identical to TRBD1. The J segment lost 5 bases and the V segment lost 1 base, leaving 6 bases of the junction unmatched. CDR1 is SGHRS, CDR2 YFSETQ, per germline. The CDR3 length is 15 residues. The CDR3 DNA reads TGCGCCAGCAGCTTGTTTCCAGGACAGGGGACTGAAGCTTTCTTT. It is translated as CASSLFPGQGTEAFF.

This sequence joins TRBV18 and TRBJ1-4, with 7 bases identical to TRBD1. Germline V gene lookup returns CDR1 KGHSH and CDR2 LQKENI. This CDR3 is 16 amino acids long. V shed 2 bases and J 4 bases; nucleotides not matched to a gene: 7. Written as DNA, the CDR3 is TGTGCCAGCTCACCATACAGGGGTGGTGGTAATGAAAAACTGTTTTTT. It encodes CASSPYRGGGNEKLFF.

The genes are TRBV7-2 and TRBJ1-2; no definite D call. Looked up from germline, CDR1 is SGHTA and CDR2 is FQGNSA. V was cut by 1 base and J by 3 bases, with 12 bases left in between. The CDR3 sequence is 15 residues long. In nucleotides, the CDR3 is TGTGCCAGCAGCTTAGACAGTCGGATCCACTATGGCTACACCTTC. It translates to CASSLDSRIHYGYTF.

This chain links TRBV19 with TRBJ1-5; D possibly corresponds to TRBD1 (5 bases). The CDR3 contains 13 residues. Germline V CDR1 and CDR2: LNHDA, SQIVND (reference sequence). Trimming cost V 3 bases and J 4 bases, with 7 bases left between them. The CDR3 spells CASSMGGNQPQHF. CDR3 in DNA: TGTGCCAGTAGTATGGGGGGTAATCAGCCCCAGCATTTT.

The DNA of the CDR3 is TGTGCCAGCAGCATATACAGGCTTCCAACTAATGAAAAACTGTTTTTT. Protein sequence: CASSIYRLPTNEKLFF. The gene calls are TRBV7-8 and TRBJ1-4; tentative D call: TRBD1 (5 bases). V was cut by 5 bases and J by 0 bases, with 13 bases left in between. In germline, CDR1 is SGHVS, CDR2 FQNEAQ. This CDR3 is 16 amino acids long.

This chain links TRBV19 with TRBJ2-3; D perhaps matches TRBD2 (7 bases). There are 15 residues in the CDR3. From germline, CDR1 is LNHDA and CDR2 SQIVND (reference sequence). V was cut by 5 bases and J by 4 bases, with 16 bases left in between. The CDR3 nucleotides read TGTGCCAGTAGTCCCCCCGGGGGGCCCGCAGATACGCAGTATTTT. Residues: CASSPPGGPADTQYF.

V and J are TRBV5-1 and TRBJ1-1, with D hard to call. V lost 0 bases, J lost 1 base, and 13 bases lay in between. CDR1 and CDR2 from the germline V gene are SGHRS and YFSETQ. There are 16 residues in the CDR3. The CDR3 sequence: CASSLEVFQANTEAFF. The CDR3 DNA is TGCGCCAGCAGCTTGGAAGTTTTTCAAGCGAACACTGAAGCTTTCTTT.

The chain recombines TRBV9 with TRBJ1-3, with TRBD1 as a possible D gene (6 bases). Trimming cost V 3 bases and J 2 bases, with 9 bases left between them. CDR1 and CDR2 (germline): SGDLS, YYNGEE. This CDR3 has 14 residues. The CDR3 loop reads CASSGGGAGNTIYF. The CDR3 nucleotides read TGTGCCAGCAGCGGAGGGGGGGCTGGAAACACCATATATTTT.

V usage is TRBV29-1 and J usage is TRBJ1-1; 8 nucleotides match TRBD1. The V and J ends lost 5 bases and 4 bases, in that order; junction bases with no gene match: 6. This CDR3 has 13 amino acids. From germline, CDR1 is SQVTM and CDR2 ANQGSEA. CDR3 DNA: TGCAGCGTTCAGGGGGCTTCGCGCACTGAAGCTTTCTTT. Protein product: CSVQGASRTEAFF.

The CDR3 DNA follows: TGTGCCAGCAGTGTCGTCCGGGATTTAGATTTCGGGGGCTACACCTTC. Translation: CASSVVRDLDFGGYTF. The rearrangement uses TRBV6-1 and TRBJ1-2; unclear D gene. This CDR3 is 16 amino acids long. Trimming removed 4 bases from V and 8 bases from J, with 23 bases in between. The germline V gene has CDR1 MNHNS and CDR2 SASEGT.

CDR3 sequence (DNA): TGCGCCAGCAGCCAAGATTCAGGCGGGAGGGGCGATACGCAGTATTTT. It codes for CASSQDSGGRGDTQYF. The chain links TRBV4-1 to TRBJ2-3; 9 bases agree with TRBD2. V lost 0 bases, J lost 6 bases, and 7 bases stayed unmatched. This CDR3 has 16 amino acids. Germline lookup yields CDR1 MGHRA and CDR2 YSYEKL.

The CDR3 nucleotides read TGCGCCAGCAGCTTGGGGCTTCGGGGTGAAAAACTGTTTTTT. Amino acids: CASSLGLRGEKLFF. This rearrangement joins TRBV5-1 to TRBJ1-4; D gene uncertain. Trimming took off 0 bases at V and 7 bases at J, with 10 bases between the two ends. The CDR3 spans 14 residues. From germline, CDR1 is SGHRS and CDR2 YFSETQ.

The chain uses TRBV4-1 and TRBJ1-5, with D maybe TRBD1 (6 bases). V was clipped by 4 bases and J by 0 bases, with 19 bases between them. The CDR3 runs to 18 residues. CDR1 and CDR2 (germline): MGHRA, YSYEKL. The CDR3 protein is CASSRQIQGPYSNQPQHF. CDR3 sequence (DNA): TGCGCCAGCAGCCGCCAAATCCAGGGGCCCTATAGCAATCAGCCCCAGCATTTT.

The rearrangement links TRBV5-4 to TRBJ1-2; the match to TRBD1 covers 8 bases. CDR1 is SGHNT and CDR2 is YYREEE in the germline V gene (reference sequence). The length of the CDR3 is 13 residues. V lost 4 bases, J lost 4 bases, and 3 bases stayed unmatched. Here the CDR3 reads CASSPGQAYGYTF. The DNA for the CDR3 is TGTGCCAGCAGCCCGGGACAGGCCTATGGCTACACCTTC. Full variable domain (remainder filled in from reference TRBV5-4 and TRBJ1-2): ETGVTQSPTHLIKTRGQQVTLRCSSQSGHNTVSWYQQALGQGPQFIFQYYREEENGRGNFPPRFSGLQFPNYSSELNVNALELDDSALYLCASSPGQAYGYTFGSGTRLTVV.

The CDR3 DNA follows: TGCGCCAGCAGCACCCCAGGGGAACGCGCAGATACGCAGTATTTT. This encodes CASSTPGERADTQYF. V is TRBV5-1 and J is TRBJ2-3; TRBD1 is a possible D gene (6 bases). This CDR3 region has 15 residues. V dropped 4 bases and J dropped 4 bases, with 16 bases sitting between them. Looked up from germline, CDR1 is SGHRS and CDR2 is YFSETQ.